This entry lists 20 T cell receptor beta chains sequenced from one sample in a study of tumor-infiltrating lymphocytes in primary liver carcinoma. From approximately 550 ng of total RNA, TCR beta-specific cDNA was reverse-transcribed using a constant-region primer. What produced the TCR beta libraries was three nested multiplex PCR rounds using slightly modified ARM-PCR. In the first two PCR rounds, TRBV1-TRBV30 forward primers were paired with a C-beta reverse primer, and each round lasted about 9 cycles. Each CDR3 protein gets one entry after TCRdb re-called the multiplex PCR reads with MiXCR. The data hold 100,000 to 150,000 distinct CDR3 sequences, with 64% observed a single time. From 20-30 mg of unsorted bulk tissue, DNA and RNA were co-extracted together. Sequencing used liver tumor tissue from sampling region 3. The sample's subset: tumor region T3, left-lateral pole. The receptors were gathered from an older woman with primary liver carcinoma and hepatitis B virus infection.

This clonotype was found once. The chain combines TRBV11-2 with TRBJ1-1; D is unclear. The CDR3 covers 13 residues. The V and J ends lost 6 bases and 13 bases respectively, with 21 bases between them. Germline V gene lookup returns CDR1 SGHAT and CDR2 FQNNGV. CDR3 sequence: CASSLGLNTGVFF. CDR3 DNA: TGTGCCAGCAGTCTCGGGCTGAACACTGGAGTTTTCTTT.

The chain has TRBV5-1 and TRBJ2-5, with 7 bases that match TRBD1. Germline V gives CDR1 SGHRS, CDR2 YFSETQ. The CDR3 has 20 residues. Germline trimming cut 0 bases from V and 2 bases from J; bases unmatched to any gene: 19. CDR3 DNA: TGCGCCAGCAGCTTGGAGGGACAGAGTGTGCAAGGAAGGGGACAAGAGACCCAGTACTTC. Its protein is CASSLEGQSVQGRGQETQYF.

This chain links TRBV11-2 with TRBJ2-1; a possible D gene is TRBD2 (5 bases). This CDR3 has 13 amino acids. Trimming shortened V by 9 bases and J by 10 bases, and 19 bases separated the two germline ends. Germline lookup yields CDR1 SGHAT and CDR2 FQNNGV. The CDR3 region is CASPDSRYREQFF. Here the CDR3 DNA reads TGTGCCAGTCCGGACTCGAGGTATAGGGAGCAGTTCTTC. Based on the CDR3 plus reference TRBV11-2 and TRBJ2-1, the full variable domain is EAGVAQSPRYKIIEKRQSVAFWCNPISGHATLYWYQQILGQGPKLLIQFQNNGVVDDSQLPKDRFSAERLKGVDSTLKIQPAKLEDSAVYLCASPDSRYREQFFGPGTRLTVL.

This clonotype was counted many times. CDR3 DNA sequence: TGTGCCAGCAGAAGGGGTCCGTGGCAGCCCCAGCATTTT. It encodes CASRRGPWQPQHF. The gene calls are TRBV6-5 and TRBJ1-5; D is perhaps TRBD1 (5 bases). This CDR3 is built from 13 residues. Germline V lookup: CDR1 MNHEY, CDR2 SVGAGI. Deletions cut 6 bases from V and 7 bases from J, with 13 bases between.

In regard to this clonotype: The junction departs from germline at one end; a sequencing error may be responsible. This chain links TRBV11-2 with TRBJ2-3; D not certain. Germline assignment: CDR1 SGHAT and CDR2 FQNNGV. This CDR3 region has 11 residues. The CDR3 nucleotides are TGTGCCAACAGCTTTGAGACGACGCAGTATTTT. Translation gives CANSFETTQYF.

In its sample, this clonotype was seen a few times. The J gene is TRBJ2-1, the V gene TRBV7-9, with D possibly matching TRBD2 (5 bases). This CDR3 has 12 residues. CDR1 is SEHNR, CDR2 FQNEAQ, per germline (reference sequence). The V gene lost 6 bases and the J gene lost 12 bases, with 15 bases spanning the gap. The CDR3: CASSFEGTRQFF. CDR3 nucleotides: TGTGCCAGCAGTTTCGAAGGTACTAGGCAGTTCTTC.

Details on this clonotype: The CDR3 does not close with the conserved phenylalanine or tryptophan, likely indicating a read error. V is TRBV11-2 and J is TRBJ2-1, with D possibly being TRBD2 (6 bases). The germline V gene encodes CDR1 SGHAT and CDR2 FQNNGV. Deletions cut 10 bases from V and 0 bases from J, with 13 bases between. The CDR3 is made up of 14 amino acids. The CDR3 DNA reads as TGTGCCACGGGAGCGGTGAGCTCCTACAATGAGCAGTTCCTC. Translated: CATGAVSSYNEQFL.

V gene TRBV20-1 combines with J gene TRBJ2-5, with D perhaps matching TRBD1 (6 bases). There are 13 residues in the CDR3. Trimming pared 0 bases from V and 3 bases from J, leaving 8 bases between. Germline V gives CDR1 DFQATT, CDR2 SNEGSKA (reference sequence). The chain's CDR3 is CSAREGQKETQYF. The CDR3 region has the DNA TGCAGTGCTAGAGAGGGACAAAAAGAGACCCAGTACTTC.

This clonotype has ten or more counts. This chain connects TRBV28 to TRBJ2-6; D gene ambiguous. CDR3 length: 14 amino acids. Germline V gene sequence: CDR1 MDHEN, CDR2 SYDVKM. V dropped 3 bases and J dropped 1 base, with 4 bases sitting between them. The CDR3 loop is CASSFWSGANVLTF. The CDR3 DNA sequence: TGTGCCAGCAGTTTTTGGTCTGGGGCCAACGTCCTGACTTTC.

V usage is TRBV6-5 and J usage is TRBJ2-5; tentative D call: TRBD2 (5 bases). Germline V gene lookup returns CDR1 MNHEY and CDR2 SVGAGI. V was cut by 5 bases and J by 8 bases, with 24 bases left in between. This CDR3 is built from 16 residues. In DNA form, the CDR3 reads TGTGCCAGCAGTCCCAGTTGGACCGGGGAATCTCAAACCCAGTACTTC. Translated: CASSPSWTGESQTQYF.

This clonotype was picked up a small number of times. The chain carries TRBV28 and TRBJ2-1, with 8 nucleotides matching TRBD2. There are 18 residues in the CDR3. V gave up 1 base and J gave up 0 bases; unmatched junction bases: 8. Germline CDR1 and CDR2: MDHEN and SYDVKM. CDR3 DNA sequence: TGTGCCAGCAGTTTATCCCCGGGACTAGGAAGCTCCTACAATGAGCAGTTCTTC. As protein: CASSLSPGLGSSYNEQFF.

Note on this clonotype: With a much larger clone just one base away, this may be a read error. The gene calls are TRBV5-6 and TRBJ2-1, with D unresolved. This CDR3 comprises 15 residues. Germline V gene lookup returns CDR1 SGHDT and CDR2 YYEEEE. The DNA for the CDR3 is TGTGCCAGCAGCTCGGACGGGCGCTCCTTCAATGAGCAGTTCTTC. As protein: CASSSDGRSFNEQFF.

The CDR3 spells CASSGTLGETQYF. The CDR3 region has the DNA TGTGCCAGTTCCGGGACCCTCGGGGAGACCCAGTACTTC. The chain has TRBV2 and TRBJ2-5; D might be TRBD1 or TRBD2, each matching 5 bases. Between the trimmed V and J ends, which lost 9 bases and 5 bases, there was a span of 16 bases. The CDR3 contains 13 residues. From germline, CDR1 is SNHLY and CDR2 FYNNEI.

On this clonotype itself: Lacking the conserved final phenylalanine or tryptophan, this CDR3 likely reflects a read error. The chain links TRBV28 to TRBJ2-1, with D tentatively TRBD1 (6 bases). CDR1 and CDR2 (germline): MDHEN, SYDVKM. V shed 10 bases and J shed 4 bases, with 23 bases lying between them. This CDR3 is built from 16 residues. CDR3 nucleotide sequence: TGTGCCACCTTCGATAAAACAGGGAAGGGGTACAATGAGCAGTTCATC. Translating gives CATFDKTGKGYNEQFI.

Concerning this clonotype: Likely a read error: the CDR3 ends without its conserved phenylalanine or tryptophan. The chain combines TRBV7-8 with TRBJ2-1, with TRBD2 matching over 11 bases. V shed 4 bases and J 7 bases; nucleotides not matched to a gene: 9. The CDR3 covers 16 residues. The germline gives CDR1 SGHVS, CDR2 FQNEAQ. The chain's CDR3 is CASSSSVSGRVNEQFC. The CDR3 DNA is TGTGCCAGCAGCTCCAGCGTTAGCGGGAGGGTGAATGAGCAGTTCTGC.

Many counts were recorded for this clonotype. V usage is TRBV30 and J usage is TRBJ1-2; D is unclear. Looked up from germline, CDR1 is GTSNPN and CDR2 is SVGIG (reference sequence). Trimming stripped 5 bases from V and 4 bases from J, with 11 bases between. The CDR3 totals 12 residues. The CDR3 is CAWYLPSYGYTF. The CDR3 DNA reads TGTGCCTGGTATCTCCCGAGCTATGGCTACACCTTC.

This clonotype was seen only once. Its ends do not fully match the called genes, so a read error is possible. This chain connects TRBV11-2 to TRBJ2-1; TRBD2 might be the D (6 bases). Germline V gives CDR1 SGHAT, CDR2 FQNNGV. This CDR3 is built from 15 residues. The CDR3 sequence: CASSTIGGLGNEQFF. In DNA, the CDR3 is TGTGCAAGCAGCACCATAGGAGGGCTGGGAAATGAGCAGTTCTTC.

The chain links TRBV11-3 to TRBJ2-3; TRBD2 matches 8 bases. The CDR3 consists of 14 residues. CDR1 is SGHNT, CDR2 YENEEA, per germline. V lost 3 bases, J lost 12 bases, and 11 bases stayed unmatched. The CDR3 region is CASSFWTSTDIQYF. The CDR3 bases are TGTGCCAGCAGCTTCTGGACTAGCACAGATATACAGTATTTT.

To note about this clonotype: One junction end does not reproduce the germline sequence, and a read error may be involved. The V gene is TRBV6-1, the J gene TRBJ2-7; possibly TRBD1 for D (7 bases). Germline assignment: CDR1 MNHNS and CDR2 SASEGT. The CDR3 is 14 residues long. The CDR3 nucleotides read TGTGCCAGCAGTGACTATGGAGGGGGCTACGAGCAGTACTTT. This codes for CASSDYGGGYEQYF.

As concerns this clonotype: One junction end does not reproduce the germline sequence, and a read error may be involved. The V gene is TRBV29-1, the J gene TRBJ1-2; D is unresolved. In germline, CDR1 is SQVTM, CDR2 ANQGSEA. The CDR3 covers 14 residues. DNA of the CDR3: TGCGGCGTTGATATCGGGGTCCGAGGATATGGCTACACCTTC. Its protein product is CGVDIGVRGYGYTF.